Shown below are 13 T cell receptor beta chains from a single sample sequenced in a study of T-cell memory formation after mild COVID-19. TCRdb re-derived calls from the 5' RACE reads in MiXCR, one entry per CDR3 protein. The table has 400,000 or so distinct CDR3 sequences, 20% seen once. Sequenced material: PBMCs or a T cell subset sorted from them (not recorded which). These receptors all come from an adult woman who had mild COVID-19 (a few samples of this study predate the infection). Cell type and time point are not known.

A few counts support this clonotype. The chain uses TRBV29-1 and TRBJ2-7; D is perhaps TRBD1 or TRBD2 (5 bases each). The V end was cut by 0 bases, the J end by 1 base, with 13 bases between. Germline V gene sequence: CDR1 SQVTM, CDR2 ANQGSEA. The CDR3 has 15 amino acids. The CDR3 DNA reads TGCAGCGTTGAAGACCCGGGACGGGCATCCTACGAGCAGTACTTC. Translating gives CSVEDPGRASYEQYF.

The chain recombines TRBV4-2 with TRBJ2-1, with 10 nucleotides matching TRBD2. Trimming at V came to 1 base and at J to 6 bases, leaving 12 bases not matched to a gene. The germline gives CDR1 LGHNA, CDR2 YNFKEQ. This CDR3 region has 18 residues. Here the CDR3 DNA reads TGTGCCAGCAGCCAAGTCAGCAAAGCGGGAGGGCCCCTCAATGAGCAGTTCTTC. This gives the protein CASSQVSKAGGPLNEQFF.

The table lists this clonotype with many counts. The CDR3 here is CAMRTGGSYEQYF. The CDR3 DNA is TGTGCCATGCGGACAGGGGGCTCCTACGAGCAGTACTTC. The chain couples TRBV2 to TRBJ2-7, with TRBD1 identical over 10 bases. V dropped 10 bases and J dropped 0; count of bases not matched to a gene: 3. The CDR3 is 13 amino acids. Germline V gene sequence: CDR1 SNHLY, CDR2 FYNNEI.

V gene TRBV6-2 or TRBV6-3 combines with J gene TRBJ2-2, with 11 nucleotides matching TRBD2. Germline V CDR1 and CDR2: MNHEY, SVGEGT. CDR3 length: 19 amino acids. V lost 6 bases, J lost 3 bases, and 15 bases stayed unmatched. The CDR3 is CASRSRQRIAGGHTGELFF. The CDR3 bases are TGTGCCAGCAGATCCCGACAGCGTATAGCGGGAGGGCACACCGGGGAGCTGTTTTTT.

The rearrangement uses TRBV7-3 and TRBJ2-2; D might be TRBD2 (7 bases). Germline CDR1 SGHTA, CDR2 FQGTGA. The CDR3 is 15 amino acids. With 2 bases removed from V and 4 bases from J, the gap between germline ends came to 11 bases. In DNA form, the CDR3 reads TGTGCCAGCAGCTTACGAGGGGGGGCCACCGGGGAGCTGTTTTTT. Its translation is CASSLRGGATGELFF.

In its sample, this clonotype was seen a few times. The chain combines TRBV10-3 with TRBJ2-1; no clear D gene. This CDR3 is built from 14 residues. Trimming removed 4 bases from V and 8 bases from J, with 15 bases in between. Germline assignment: CDR1 ENHRY and CDR2 SYGVKD. The CDR3 loop reads CAISGISARDEQFF. CDR3 sequence (DNA): TGTGCCATCAGTGGCATAAGCGCTCGGGATGAGCAGTTCTTC.

This clonotype was detected many times. This rearrangement joins TRBV4-2 to TRBJ2-3; no clear D gene. CDR3 length: 12 residues. V lost 1 base, J lost 6 bases, and 5 bases lay in between. Germline lookup yields CDR1 LGHNA and CDR2 YNFKEQ. Written as DNA, the CDR3 is TGTGCCAGCAGCCAAGTCGGGGATACGCAGTATTTT. It is translated as CASSQVGDTQYF.

The V call is TRBV29-1, the J call TRBJ2-5, with D possibly TRBD2 on 7 matching bases. Germline CDR1 is SQVTM and CDR2 is ANQGSEA. This CDR3 is 13 amino acids long. Trimming took off 4 bases at V and 5 bases at J, with 14 bases between the two ends. The CDR3 region has the DNA TGCAGCGTTGGAGGGGGGAGGGTTGAGACCCAGTACTTC. It encodes CSVGGGRVETQYF.

This chain joins TRBV12-3 or TRBV12-4 and TRBJ1-2, with no clear D. CDR3 size: 13 residues. V was trimmed by 1 base and J by 12 bases, leaving 15 bases between them. CDR3 region: CASSLDGPAVDTF. CDR3 coding DNA: TGTGCCAGCAGTTTAGACGGCCCCGCGGTGGACACCTTC.

J is TRBJ2-1 and V is TRBV12-3 or TRBV12-4; unclear D gene. V was cut by 4 bases and J by 6 bases, with 16 bases left in between. This CDR3 contains 15 residues. CDR3 DNA: TGTGCCAGCAGTTCTCCCTGGGCGCCGTTCAATGAGCAGTTCTTC. Translated: CASSSPWAPFNEQFF.

The chain combines TRBV7-3 with TRBJ2-3, with D unclear. With 3 bases removed from V and 1 base from J, the gap between germline ends came to 11 bases. Germline lookup yields CDR1 SGHTA and CDR2 FQGTGA. This CDR3 is 15 amino acids long. This chain's CDR3 is CASSFPDDRTDTQYF. In DNA form, the CDR3 reads TGTGCCAGCAGCTTCCCGGACGACCGCACAGATACGCAGTATTTT.

Here the CDR3 reads CATSREGRYGYTF. Written as DNA, the CDR3 is TGTGCCACCAGCAGAGAAGGCCGGTATGGCTACACCTTC. The chain is built from TRBV15 and TRBJ1-2, with D uncertain. Per germline, CDR1 LNHNV and CDR2 YYDKDF (reference sequence). This CDR3 is built from 13 residues. V was clipped by 0 bases and J by 5 bases, with 7 bases between them.

The chain recombines TRBV5-1 with TRBJ2-7; no definite D call. V was shortened by 4 bases and J by 3 bases, with 11 bases between the two germline ends. CDR3 size: 13 residues. Germline CDR1 and CDR2: SGHRS and YFSETQ. The CDR3 DNA reads as TGCGCCAGCAGCGGAGATAACAGCTACGAGCAGTACTTC. It specifies CASSGDNSYEQYF.